This T cell receptor (beta chain) was documented in a study of early T cells in non-severe SARS-CoV-2 infection. Across the study: The authors sequenced bulk RNA from unsorted whole blood, leaving chains unpaired.

Unique molecular identifier tags were affixed to discrete cDNA molecules. TCRdb processed the 5' RACE reads anew with MiXCR; each CDR3 protein has one entry. The sample has 55,000 to 70,000 distinct CDR3 sequences; roughly 4.5% are singletons. Study-level results: Clonotype matching in VDJdb favored anti-spike CD8 responses and did not capture private and CD4 specificities.

V was clipped by 3 bases and J by 3 bases, with 15 bases between them. Germline loops: CDR1 KGHSH, CDR2 LQKENI. The CDR3 is 16 residues long. For this clonotype: Antigen: not known.

The sample was whole blood, taken at baseline. The clonotype originates from an adult who was a healthcare worker with PCR-confirmed SARS-CoV-2 infection or an uninfected control (not recorded which). The donor label of this sample is uncertain. The chain links TRBV18 to TRBJ1-3; D unclear. The CDR3, as DNA: TGTGCCAGCTCACCGTTGACTGTACCTGGTGGAAACACCATATATTTT. Its protein product is CASSPLTVPGGNTIYF.